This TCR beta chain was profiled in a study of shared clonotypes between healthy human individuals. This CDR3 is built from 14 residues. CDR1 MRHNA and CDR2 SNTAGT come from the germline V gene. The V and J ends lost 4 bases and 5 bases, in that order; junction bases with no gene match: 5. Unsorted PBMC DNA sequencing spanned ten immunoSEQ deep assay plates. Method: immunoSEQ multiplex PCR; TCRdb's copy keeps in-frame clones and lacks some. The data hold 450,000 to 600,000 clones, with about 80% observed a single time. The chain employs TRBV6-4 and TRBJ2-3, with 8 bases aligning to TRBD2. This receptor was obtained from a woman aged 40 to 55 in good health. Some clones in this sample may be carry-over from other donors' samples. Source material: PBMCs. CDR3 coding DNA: TGTGCCAGCAGTGGAGGACTAGCTGGAGATACGCAGTATTTT. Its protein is CASSGGLAGDTQYF.